This T cell receptor (beta chain) appears in the sequencing data of a study of T cell responses to AZD1222 COVID-19 vaccine. As for this clone: Its target is unknown.

Study-wide results and limits: Dominant CD4 TCR responses targeted spike regions 160-218 and 743-854. Two AZD1222 administrations were followed by greater Spike-specific TCR breadth and depth. Clonal diversity may have been underestimated in mostly white British donors.

Repertoires were generated with immunoSEQ multiplex PCR, while TCRdb's copy carries only in-frame clones and drops some. The table includes about 81,000 clones, just over 90% detected once. The TCR comes from an adult who received the AZD1222 COVID-19 vaccine. The sequencing here drew on peripheral blood, taken 28 days after the second AZD1222 dose.

CDR3: CASSPHIDYEQYF. The CDR3 coding sequence is TGTGCCAGCAGCCCTCATATTGACTACGAGCAGTACTTC. V is TRBV5-6 and J is TRBJ2-7; D ambiguous. The CDR3 loop spans 13 amino acids. Germline V CDR1 and CDR2: SGHDT, YYEEEE. The germline V and J ends were trimmed by 4 bases and 3 bases, with 11 bases remaining between them.